The clone carrying this T cell receptor beta chain was seen many times. What it recognizes is unknown. Until they underwent thyroid surgery, no patient had received any treatment. This sample was taken from a study of metastatic and nonmetastatic thyroid tumors. The V segment lost 5 bases and the J segment 5 bases; nucleotides outside the gene matches: 8. The CDR3 length is 15 residues. Germline values: CDR1 LNHDA, CDR2 SQIVND (reference sequence). With MiXCR, TCRdb called clones anew from the PCR reads. The sample holds 85,000 to 100,000 clones, approximately 12% seen once. General study results and limits: The reported finding was significantly higher TCR beta diversity in malignant thyroid tumors relative to benign nodules, in blood and tumor.

This receptor was identified in a female donor with papillary thyroid cancer or a benign thyroid nodule (not recorded which). Some clones in this sample may be carry-over from other donors' samples. The specimen sequenced was blood. The chain employs TRBV19 and TRBJ1-4, with 7 positions matching TRBD1. DNA for the CDR3: TGTGCCAGTAGTTCCAGGGGGAGCCTAAATGAAAAACTGTTTTTT. It translates to CASSSRGSLNEKLFF.